This entry describes one T cell receptor beta chain. The target of this receptor is not known. Base quality data are lacking; no much larger clone is found one base away. Using the immunoSEQ assay, TCRB CDR3 regions were amplified from roughly 1.8 micrograms of genomic DNA, or from all available DNA when less than that was on hand. For multiplex PCR, 60 forward primers for TCR V beta segments and 13 reverse primers for J beta segments were used. To estimate the number of reads per starting template, synthetic control templates were added to each sample at limiting dilution. Sequencing produced 87 bp reads on the Illumina HiSeq System. As for the authors' bioinformatics: To remove PCR and sequencing errors, closely related sequences were merged with a nearest neighbor algorithm. TCR overlap was measured as the percentage of unique tumor TCR beta sequences also present in the same patient's peripheral blood. As stored in TCRdb, this immuneACCESS dataset retains in-frame rearrangements with V and J assigned. A fraction of the clones does not appear; measured against another copy, unresolved V genes explain less than half of the discrepancy, and the remainder lacks a known reason. The V and J calls and clone size come from that table; D and trimming were worked out from the DNA. Here the sample has more than 70,000 clones; around 87% occur a single time. Of the sample, about 2.2% is held by the ten largest clones.

V trim: 4 bases; J trim: 0 bases; unmatched bases: 11. The CDR3 has 18 amino acids, counting the end cysteine and phenylalanine. Of the read, only the CDR3 DNA is kept; its 54 bases are in frame from base 1. Reading the germline V gene gives CDR1 SGHTA and CDR2 FQGNSA. This specimen belongs to a study of glioma-infiltrating T cells after dendritic cell vaccination (dated by TCRdb to 2016 to 2017). Study-wide context: The cohort included around 15 glioblastoma patients drawn from Phase I and II dendritic cell vaccination trials, of whom 9 were newly diagnosed and 6 had recurrent disease. Autologous tumor lysate-pulsed dendritic cell vaccination was administered to the patients between about 2003 and 2013. The vaccine consisted of monocyte-derived dendritic cells cultured less than eight days with IL-4 and GM-CSF, then pulsed overnight with autologous tumor lysate. Each patient got three intradermal injections of the dendritic cell vaccine, spaced at biweekly intervals, in the arm below the axilla. Deep sequencing of TCR beta CDR3 regions was used to quantify tumor-infiltrating lymphocyte content and compare tumor and blood repertoires in dendritic cell-vaccinated glioblastoma patients. Survival after dendritic cell vaccination was correlated with TCR sequencing metrics such as TIL content and the overlap between tumor and blood repertoires.

General conclusions and limits of the study: No direct relationship between TCR clonality and survival was found, suggesting a diverse polyclonal response may matter. After dendritic cell vaccination, a higher estimated pretreatment TIL content predicted longer time to progression and longer overall survival. The cohort was small and heterogeneous, with few patients having full blood and tumor sets and even fewer initial-recurrent tumor pairs. The three-group TCR overlap response model was described as speculative and requiring prospective validation.

The sample's time point label, decoded: after dendritic cell vaccination, including at tumor progression/relapse. Patients were selected on the basis of adequate residual fresh-frozen tumor tissue and more than two years of available survival data. Molecular status otherwise varied across the glioblastoma patients, but none of them carried an isocitrate dehydrogenase mutation. PBMC collection took place before vaccination, two weeks after the third vaccination, and at tumor progression if progression occurred. Genomic DNA was extracted with the Qiagen DNeasy Blood extraction Kit. The sequence came from a human donor with glioblastoma. The material sequenced was blood, taken after dendritic cell vaccination. Recombination connected TRBV7-2 to TRBJ2-1, with 8 bases matching TRBD2. CDR3 region: CASSSASGYSSSYNEQFF. The DNA sequence reads TGTGCCAGCAGCTCGGCTAGCGGGTACTCTAGCTCCTACAATGAGCAGTTCTTC.